This T cell receptor (beta chain) is from a study of breast tumors, draining lymph nodes, adjacent tissues. Findings of the study overall: Compared with lymph nodes, tumors were less diverse; compared with nontumor tissue, more. Luminal-like breast cancer showed significantly greater tumor-nontumor repertoire similarity than basal-like breast cancer did. The data were judged consistent with most tumor T cells coming from lymph node and expanding in tumor.

MiXCR was run by TCRdb on the multiplex PCR reads, yielding one entry per CDR3 protein. Among approximately 280,000 distinct CDR3 sequences listed, 30% were seen once. The ends were cut back, 2 bases at V and 3 bases at J, with 5 bases in the middle. This CDR3 has 13 amino acids. Germline CDR1 MNHEY, CDR2 SVGEGT. This clonotype was detected ten times or more. Its antigen is not known. The lymph nodes were axillary draining lymph nodes from breast cancer patients. The sequenced material came from axillary lymph node tissue. The sequence came from a female donor with breast cancer. Some clones in this sample may be carry-over from other donors' samples. The chain couples TRBV6-2 or TRBV6-3 to TRBJ1-5, with D unresolved. The CDR3 nucleotides are TGTGCCAGCAGTTACAGGGACAATCAGCCCCAGCATTTT. Protein sequence: CASSYRDNQPQHF.